This T cell receptor beta chain was identified during a study of blood T cell repertoires in COVID-19. Study in general: Samples taken during acute and convalescent COVID-19 were collected in the United States, Italy and Spain. Sample material is recorded as cDNA or gDNA derived from T cells, B-cell-depleted T cells, or PBMCs.

Assay: immunoSEQ multiplex PCR; the TCRdb copy retains only in-frame clones and omits some. The data show roughly 66,000 clones, roughly 82% seen once. The TCR comes from a man in his 60s with acute or convalescent COVID-19. Input material: peripheral blood.

As DNA, the CDR3 is TGTGCCAGCAGCCCCCACAGGGATGAGCAGTTCTTC. Translated: CASSPHRDEQFF. The rearrangement uses TRBV6-1 and TRBJ2-1; weak D call: TRBD1 (6 bases). This CDR3 is built from 12 residues. Germline V gene sequence: CDR1 MNHNS, CDR2 SASEGT. V was shortened by 6 bases and J by 8 bases, with 11 bases between the two germline ends.